The 32 T cell receptor beta chains below all came from one sample that was sequenced in a study of control samples from healthy donors and cancer patients. This table comes from immunoSEQ multiplex PCR, and its TCRdb copy is limited to in-frame clones, with some not included. The sample records about 54,000 clones, approximately 95% being singletons. Sequenced input: blood. The receptors originated from a woman in her 30s in good health.

This clone was detected only a few times. This chain uses TRBV6-1 with TRBJ1-5; TRBD1 is a possible D gene (5 bases). The germline V gene encodes CDR1 MNHNS and CDR2 SASEGT. This CDR3 is built from 14 residues. V shed 0 bases and J shed 7 bases, with 10 bases lying between them. The CDR3 is CASSEAGRAQPQHF. As DNA, the CDR3 is TGTGCCAGCAGTGAAGCGGGCAGGGCCCAGCCCCAGCATTTT.

The chain uses TRBV3-1 (or the pseudogene TRBV3-2) and TRBJ2-1; the match to TRBD2 covers 7 bases. With 3 bases clipped from V and 3 bases from J, the junction kept 5 bases outside the gene matches. This CDR3 is 15 amino acids long. The germline CDR1 and CDR2 sequences are LGHDT and YNNKEL (reference sequence). CDR3 protein: CASSHTSAFYNEQFF. CDR3 nucleotides: TGTGCCAGCAGCCATACTAGCGCCTTCTACAATGAGCAGTTCTTC.

This clone was detected only a few times. In DNA, the CDR3 is TGTGCCAGCAGTCTTGATGTAGAGACCCAGTACTTC. It translates to CASSLDVETQYF. This sequence joins TRBV6-6 and TRBJ2-5; D gene uncertain. Germline CDR1 reads MNHNY; CDR2 reads SVGAGI (reference sequence). This CDR3 comprises 12 residues. Trimming removed 5 bases at V and 4 bases at J, with 8 bases between.

This clone was seen a single time. The V call is TRBV10-3, the J call TRBJ2-5, with D unresolved. The CDR3 is 12 amino acids. Trimming left V 6 bases short and J 3 bases short, with 8 bases between. Looked up from germline, CDR1 is ENHRY and CDR2 is SYGVKD. The CDR3: CAIRASKETQYF. CDR3 DNA: TGTGCCATCAGGGCGAGTAAAGAGACCCAGTACTTC.

The chain uses TRBV7-6 and TRBJ2-3; D gene ambiguous. The CDR3 is 13 residues long. Germline V gene data show CDR1 as SGHVS and CDR2 as FNYEAQ. Trimming stripped 1 base from V and 4 bases from J, with 6 bases between. This chain's CDR3 is CASSLELPDTQYF. CDR3 sequence (DNA): TGTGCCAGCAGCTTAGAACTGCCAGATACGCAGTATTTT.

The V gene is TRBV28, the J gene TRBJ2-2; 8 positions agree with TRBD1. CDR3 length equals 14 residues. Unmatched junction bases numbered 4, after V lost 3 bases and J lost 7 bases. Germline CDR1 MDHEN, CDR2 SYDVKM. CDR3 residues: CASSLTGDGGELFF. The CDR3 bases are TGTGCCAGCAGTTTGACAGGGGACGGCGGGGAGCTGTTTTTT.

The chain couples TRBV7-2 to TRBJ2-7; 9 bases align to TRBD2. This CDR3 comprises 15 residues. The junction had 6 bases not matched to a gene; V was cut back by 1 base and J by 5 bases. Per germline, CDR1 SGHTA and CDR2 FQGNSA. CDR3 amino acids: CASSLVPAGGHEQYF. The CDR3 nucleotides read TGTGCCAGCAGCTTAGTTCCAGCGGGAGGCCACGAGCAGTACTTC.

The V and J genes are TRBV19 and TRBJ2-2; TRBD2 aligns across 9 bases. CDR1 LNHDA and CDR2 SQIVND come from the germline V gene (reference sequence). V lost 4 bases to trimming and J lost 2 bases; unmatched junction nucleotides: 5. This CDR3 is built from 16 residues. As DNA, the CDR3 is TGTGCCAGTAGTAATTTGCGGGAGGGTAACACCGGGGAGCTGTTTTTT. Residues: CASSNLREGNTGELFF.

V is TRBV15 and J is TRBJ2-1; no clear D gene. Trimming shortened V by 0 bases and J by 3 bases, and 3 bases separated the two germline ends. Germline CDR1 LNHNV, CDR2 YYDKDF (reference sequence). This CDR3 comprises 13 residues. The CDR3 here is CATSREYYNEQFF. In DNA form, the CDR3 reads TGTGCCACCAGCAGAGAATACTACAATGAGCAGTTCTTC.

The rearrangement links TRBV29-1 to TRBJ1-2; TRBD1 matches at 9 bases. Germline V lookup: CDR1 SQVTM, CDR2 ANQGSEA. Trimming at V came to 3 bases and at J to 0 bases, leaving 11 bases not matched to a gene. The CDR3 contains 17 residues. The CDR3 coding sequence is TGCAGCGTTGACGCACGGGGACAGGGAATGGCTAACTATGGCTACACCTTC. Translating gives CSVDARGQGMANYGYTF.

V usage is TRBV11-2 and J usage is TRBJ2-7; 7 bases align to TRBD1. Germline CDR1 SGHAT, CDR2 FQNNGV. V gave up 1 base and J gave up 3 bases; unmatched junction bases: 6. The CDR3 spans 15 residues. The CDR3 protein is CASSLADQGVYEQYF. The CDR3 nucleotides read TGTGCCAGCAGCTTAGCGGATCAGGGGGTCTACGAGCAGTACTTC.

V usage is TRBV5-6 and J usage is TRBJ1-4; D is ambiguous. CDR1 is SGHDT and CDR2 is YYEEEE in the germline V gene. This CDR3 contains 14 residues. Trimming took 7 bases from V and 0 from J, leaving 10 bases between them. CDR3 coding DNA: TGTGCCAGCCAGGACGGCGCAACTAATGAAAAACTGTTTTTT. Translated: CASQDGATNEKLFF.

The chain is built from TRBV9 and TRBJ2-1; 8 bases align to TRBD1. CDR3 length equals 16 residues. Germline V gene lookup returns CDR1 SGDLS and CDR2 YYNGEE. Trimming cost V 3 bases and J 4 bases; bases outside gene matches: 9. The CDR3 DNA reads TGTGCCAGCAGCGCCGAGACCGGGACAGGATACAATGAGCAGTTCTTC. It codes for CASSAETGTGYNEQFF.

The chain carries TRBV5-5 and TRBJ2-7; 10 nucleotides match TRBD1. V lost 4 bases to trimming and J lost 3 bases; unmatched junction nucleotides: 4. The CDR3 runs 14 residues. CDR1 is SGHKS, CDR2 YYEKEE, per germline (reference sequence). The CDR3 DNA sequence: TGTGCCAGCAGCGGGGGGGACAGGGGCTACGAGCAGTACTTC. Amino acids: CASSGGDRGYEQYF.

The gene calls are TRBV2 and TRBJ1-6; no firm D call. CDR3 length equals 16 residues. V was pared by 2 bases and J by 0 bases, with 8 bases between. CDR1 is SNHLY, CDR2 FYNNEI, per germline. CDR3 DNA sequence: TGTGCCAGCAGTGAACGGTGGGGCTCCTATAATTCACCCCTCCACTTT. Its protein is CASSERWGSYNSPLHF. The variable domain in full, completed from reference TRBV2 and TRBJ1-6, reads EPEVTQTPSHQVTQMGQEVILRCVPISNHLYFYWYRQILGQKVEFLVSFYNNEISEKSEIFDDQFSVERPDGSNFTLKIRSTKLEDSAMYFCASSERWGSYNSPLHFGNGTRLTVT.

As for this clone: The DNA is left out, because the CDR3 cannot be placed on it with certainty; the CDR3 is given as TCRdb lists it. CDR3 sequence: CASSSSTSGVREQYF. The V and J genes are TRBV28 and TRBJ2-7; the table assigns TRBD2, which was not confirmed against the DNA. CDR1 is MDHEN, CDR2 SYDVKM, per germline. Ends included, the CDR3 has 15 residues.

This clone appeared once. The rearrangement joins TRBV10-3 to TRBJ2-2, with TRBD2 matching 7 bases. V was clipped by 7 bases and J by 7 bases; unmatched bases: 9. Germline V CDR1 and CDR2: ENHRY, SYGVKD. CDR3 size: 14 residues. CDR3 DNA: TGTGCCATCAAACGGGACCCGGGGGGCGGGGAGCTGTTTTTT. Amino acid sequence: CAIKRDPGGGELFF.

The gene calls are TRBV7-2 and TRBJ2-3; D uncertain. The CDR3 sequence is 18 residues long. Per the germline V gene, CDR1 is SGHTA and CDR2 is FQGNSA. With 2 bases removed from V and 0 bases from J, the gap between germline ends came to 18 bases. CDR3 sequence (DNA): TGTGCCAGCAGCTTACGACCCCCTAGACACTTTAGCACAGATACGCAGTATTTT. Amino acids: CASSLRPPRHFSTDTQYF.

The gene calls are TRBV24-1 and TRBJ2-2, with TRBD1 as a possible D gene (6 bases). V lost 5 bases and J lost 0, with 21 bases in between. The CDR3 runs to 19 residues. Germline V gives CDR1 KGHDR, CDR2 SFDVKD. CDR3 in amino acids: CATSGLPISRGTNTGELFF. The CDR3 DNA follows: TGTGCCACCAGTGGACTTCCAATTTCGAGGGGGACGAACACCGGGGAGCTGTTTTTT.

The rearrangement joins TRBV4-2 to TRBJ2-2; a weak D match, TRBD1 (6 bases). CDR3 length: 14 amino acids. The ends were cut back, 6 bases at V and 4 bases at J, with 12 bases in the middle. CDR1 and CDR2 from the germline V gene are LGHNA and YNFKEQ. CDR3 bases: TGTGCCAGCAGTCTTACAGGGTCCACCGGGGAGCTGTTTTTT. This gives the protein CASSLTGSTGELFF.

Here the CDR3 reads CASSLFRWAGEVYEQFF. The CDR3 region has the DNA TGTGCCAGCAGTTTATTTAGGTGGGCGGGAGAGGTCTATGAGCAGTTCTTC. The rearrangement links TRBV28 to TRBJ2-1, with TRBD2 matching 7 bases. The CDR3 totals 17 residues. V gave up 1 base and J gave up 8 bases; unmatched junction bases: 14. The V gene's germline CDR1 is MDHEN and CDR2 SYDVKM. Full variable domain (missing parts from reference TRBV28 and TRBJ2-1): DVKVTQSSRYLVKRTGEKVFLECVQDMDHENMFWYRQDPGLGLRLIYFSYDVKMKEKGDIPEGYSVSREKKERFSLILESASTNQTSMYLCASSLFRWAGEVYEQFFGPGTRLTVL.

About this clone itself: A junction boundary mismatches the germline segment, possibly from a read error. The J gene is TRBJ2-5, the V gene TRBV27; 7 bases are shared with TRBD1. The germline V gene has CDR1 MNHEY and CDR2 SMNVEV (reference sequence). CDR3 length: 16 residues. CDR3 sequence: CASSISYDRAQETQYF. The CDR3 coding sequence is TGTGCCAGCAGTATATCATACGACAGGGCACAAGAGACCCAGTACTTC.

This chain uses TRBV7-6 with TRBJ2-2; D possibly corresponds to TRBD1 (6 bases). The germline gives CDR1 SGHVS, CDR2 FNYEAQ. V dropped 5 bases and J dropped 4 bases, with 11 bases sitting between them. The CDR3 consists of 14 residues. The CDR3 region has the DNA TGTGCCAGCAGCCCAACCAGGGGCACCGGGGAGCTGTTTTTT. It codes for CASSPTRGTGELFF.

This clone was recorded once. This chain connects TRBV7-8 to TRBJ2-7, with 9 positions matching TRBD1. This CDR3 has 15 amino acids. Germline V gives CDR1 SGHVS, CDR2 FQNEAQ. V was pared by 2 bases and J by 0 bases, with 2 bases of the junction left unmatched. For the CDR3, the DNA is TGTGCCAGCAGCTTAACGGGACAGGGCTCCTACGAGCAGTACTTC. Protein product: CASSLTGQGSYEQYF. The complete variable domain, with remaining parts taken from reference TRBV7-8 and TRBJ2-7, reads GAGVSQSPRYKVAKRGQDVALRCDPISGHVSLFWYQQALGQGPEFLTYFQNEAQLDKSGLPSDRFFAERPEGSVSTLKIQRTQQEDSAVYLCASSLTGQGSYEQYFGPGTRLTVT.

This clone was detected a few times. The chain links TRBV5-6 to TRBJ1-1; D is undetermined. Per germline, CDR1 SGHDT and CDR2 YYEEEE. This CDR3 is built from 13 residues. V was clipped by 0 bases and J by 1 base, with 4 bases between them. The CDR3 sequence: CASSLEANTEAFF. The DNA of the CDR3 is TGTGCCAGCAGCTTGGAGGCGAACACTGAAGCTTTCTTT. The full variable domain, completed using reference TRBV5-6 and TRBJ1-1, is DAGVTQSPTHLIKTRGQQVTLRCSPKSGHDTVSWYQQALGQGPQFIFQYYEEEERQRGNFPDRFSGHQFPNYSSELNVNALLLGDSALYLCASSLEANTEAFFGQGTRLTVV.

This clone was observed a single time. The chain employs TRBV29-1 and TRBJ1-2, with 7 bases lining up with TRBD1. CDR3 length: 13 amino acids. The J segment lost 2 bases and the V segment lost 5 bases, leaving 5 bases of the junction unmatched. Germline loops: CDR1 SQVTM, CDR2 ANQGSEA. The CDR3 DNA is TGCAGCGTTCAAGGGGGCCAGAACTATGGCTACACCTTC. It is translated as CSVQGGQNYGYTF.

The chain is built from TRBV5-1 and TRBJ2-3, with a weak D call TRBD2 (6 bases). The germline CDR1 and CDR2 sequences are SGHRS and YFSETQ. The CDR3 has 13 amino acids. V was shortened by 8 bases and J by 6 bases, with 16 bases between the two germline ends. The CDR3 reads CASRKEGGDTQYF. DNA for the CDR3: TGCGCCAGTCGAAAGGAAGGAGGGGATACGCAGTATTTT.

This sequence joins TRBV4-2 and TRBJ2-1, with D uncertain. V was trimmed by 0 bases and J by 7 bases, leaving 16 bases between them. The CDR3 is 16 amino acids. Germline CDR1 LGHNA, CDR2 YNFKEQ. CDR3 in amino acids: CASSQESSNRINEQFF. For the CDR3, the DNA is TGTGCCAGCAGCCAAGAAAGTTCTAACAGAATAAATGAGCAGTTCTTC.

The chain employs TRBV7-2 and TRBJ2-7, with 8 bases matching TRBD1. The germline V gene has CDR1 SGHTA and CDR2 FQGNSA. Germline trimming cut 0 bases from V and 4 bases from J; bases unmatched to any gene: 5. The CDR3 is made up of 15 amino acids. The CDR3 is CASSLAGTGLYEQYF. Here the CDR3 DNA reads TGTGCCAGCAGCTTAGCCGGGACAGGATTATACGAGCAGTACTTC.

This clone appeared once. This chain links TRBV28 with TRBJ1-2, with a weak D call TRBD1 (5 bases). The germline V gene encodes CDR1 MDHEN and CDR2 SYDVKM. CDR3 size: 13 residues. Trimming shortened V by 2 bases and J by 2 bases, and 6 bases separated the two germline ends. CDR3 nucleotides: TGTGCCAGCAGTTTAGGGGGGAACTATGGCTACACCTTC. This encodes CASSLGGNYGYTF.

This clone has only a few counts. The same CDR3 is also encoded by other DNA sequences in this sample. This chain links TRBV19 with TRBJ2-3; no reliable D call. Looked up from germline, CDR1 is LNHDA and CDR2 is SQIVND (reference sequence). V lost 5 bases and J 3 bases, leaving 6 bases between the germline ends. This CDR3 region has 12 residues. CDR3 coding DNA: TGTGCCAGTAGTGTGCAGACAGATACGCAGTATTTT. It translates to CASSVQTDTQYF.

The chain employs TRBV14 and TRBJ2-3; D unresolved. V was shortened by 3 bases and J by 5 bases, with 9 bases between the two germline ends. In germline, CDR1 is SGHDN, CDR2 FVKESK. The CDR3 totals 13 residues. The CDR3 is CASSHLSQDTQYF. CDR3 DNA sequence: TGTGCCAGCAGCCATCTAAGTCAAGATACGCAGTATTTT.